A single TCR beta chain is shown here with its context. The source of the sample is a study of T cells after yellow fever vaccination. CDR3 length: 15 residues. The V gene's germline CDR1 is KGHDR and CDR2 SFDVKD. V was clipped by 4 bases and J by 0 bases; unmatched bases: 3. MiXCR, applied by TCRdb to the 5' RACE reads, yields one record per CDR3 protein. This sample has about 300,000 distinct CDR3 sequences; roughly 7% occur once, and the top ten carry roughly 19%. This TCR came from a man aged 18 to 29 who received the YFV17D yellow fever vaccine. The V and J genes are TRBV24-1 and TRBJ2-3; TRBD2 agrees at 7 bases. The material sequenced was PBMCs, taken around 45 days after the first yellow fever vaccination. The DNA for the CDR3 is TGTGCCACCAGTGAGGCCGGGGGGAGCACAGATACGCAGTATTTT. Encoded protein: CATSEAGGSTDTQYF.